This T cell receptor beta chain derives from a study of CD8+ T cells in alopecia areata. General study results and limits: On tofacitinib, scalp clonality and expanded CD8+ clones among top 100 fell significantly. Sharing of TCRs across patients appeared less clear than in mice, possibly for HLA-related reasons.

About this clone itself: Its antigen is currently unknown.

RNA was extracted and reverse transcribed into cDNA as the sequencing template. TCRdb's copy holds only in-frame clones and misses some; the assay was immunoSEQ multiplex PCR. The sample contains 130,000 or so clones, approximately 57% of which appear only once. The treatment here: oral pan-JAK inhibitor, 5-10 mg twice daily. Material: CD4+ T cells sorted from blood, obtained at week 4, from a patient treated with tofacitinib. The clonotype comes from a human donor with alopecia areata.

CDR3 in DNA: TGCAGCGTCACCCAGGGTCAGGGCACTGAAGCTTTCTTT. Residues: CSVTQGQGTEAFF. The chain links TRBV29-1 to TRBJ1-1; weak D call: TRBD1 (5 bases). Germline CDR1 reads SQVTM; CDR2 reads ANQGSEA. The CDR3 length is 13 residues. Trimming removed 6 bases at V and 4 bases at J, with 15 bases between.